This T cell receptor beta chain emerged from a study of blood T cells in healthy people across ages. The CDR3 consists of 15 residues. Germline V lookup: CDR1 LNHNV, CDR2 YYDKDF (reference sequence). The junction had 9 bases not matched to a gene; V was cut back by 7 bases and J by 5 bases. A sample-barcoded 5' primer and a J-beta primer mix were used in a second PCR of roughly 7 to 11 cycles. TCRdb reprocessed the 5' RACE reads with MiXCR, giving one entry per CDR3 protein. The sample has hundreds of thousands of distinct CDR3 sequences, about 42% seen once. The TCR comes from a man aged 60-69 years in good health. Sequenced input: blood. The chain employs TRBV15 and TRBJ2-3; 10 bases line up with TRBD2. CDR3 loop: CATNEERGGLDTQYF. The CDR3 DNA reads TGTGCCACCAACGAAGAGCGGGGGGGGCTAGATACGCAGTATTTT. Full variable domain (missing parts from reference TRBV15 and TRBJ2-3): DAMVIQNPRYQVTQFGKPVTLSCSQTLNHNVMYWYQQKSSQAPKLLFHYYDKDFNNEADTPDNFQSRRPNTSFCFLDIRSPGLGDTAMYLCATNEERGGLDTQYFGPGTRLTVL.